Each of the 25 T cell receptor beta chains below was sequenced from the same sample in a study of blood T cells in healthy people across ages. The authors ran a second PCR of roughly 6 to 12 cycles using a sample-barcoded 5' primer and a J-beta primer mix. TCRdb re-derived calls from the 5' RACE reads in MiXCR, one entry per CDR3 protein. The sample has 800,000 to 900,000 distinct CDR3 sequences, under 80% seen once. Sample: blood. Receptors were obtained from a man aged 25 to 40 in good health.

This clonotype occurred a few times. This chain links TRBV29-1 with TRBJ1-2; weak D call: TRBD1 (6 bases). V was clipped by 3 bases and J by 5 bases, with 13 bases between them. Germline CDR1 is SQVTM and CDR2 is ANQGSEA. The CDR3 runs 13 residues. CDR3: CSVEMKQGYGYTF. The DNA of the CDR3 is TGCAGCGTTGAGATGAAACAGGGTTATGGCTACACCTTC.

This sequence joins TRBV20-1 and TRBJ2-5; TRBD2 agrees at 7 bases. CDR3 length: 13 residues. V lost 5 bases to trimming and J lost 4 bases; unmatched junction nucleotides: 7. Germline loops: CDR1 DFQATT, CDR2 SNEGSKA (reference sequence). The chain's CDR3 is CSAPRTSSETQYF. In DNA, the CDR3 is TGCAGTGCTCCCCGGACTAGTTCAGAGACCCAGTACTTC.

The CDR3 nucleotides are TGTGCCAGCAGCTTTCGATTCGGGACAGGGGATTACTCAGCCTCTGGGGCCAACGTCCTGACTTTC. It translates to CASSFRFGTGDYSASGANVLTF. This chain uses TRBV11-1 with TRBJ2-6; 10 nucleotides line up with TRBD1. Trimming cost V 3 bases and J 0 bases; bases outside gene matches: 17. This CDR3 region has 22 residues. Germline V gene data show CDR1 as SGHAT and CDR2 as FQDESV (reference sequence).

V is TRBV29-1 and J is TRBJ2-1; the match to TRBD2 covers 13 bases. The trim removed 7 bases at V and 2 bases at J, leaving 5 bases unmatched. Germline V gives CDR1 SQVTM, CDR2 ANQGSEA. The CDR3 length is 15 residues. The CDR3 reads CSALLAGGTYNEQFF. In DNA, the CDR3 is TGCAGCGCACTACTAGCGGGGGGGACCTACAATGAGCAGTTCTTC.

J is TRBJ2-5 and V is TRBV4-3, with 13 positions matching TRBD2. The J segment lost 1 base and the V segment lost 0 bases, leaving 8 bases of the junction unmatched. CDR3 length: 19 amino acids. Germline V lookup: CDR1 LGHNA, CDR2 YSLEER. CDR3 sequence: CASSQDLGLAGVSQETQYF. Written as DNA, the CDR3 is TGCGCCAGCAGCCAAGATCTCGGACTAGCGGGGGTGTCCCAAGAGACCCAGTACTTC.

V gene TRBV5-8 combines with J gene TRBJ2-7; 11 nucleotides match TRBD1. J was trimmed by 7 bases and V by 6 bases; bases with no gene match: 9. This CDR3 comprises 14 residues. From germline, CDR1 is SGHTS and CDR2 YDEGEE. CDR3 nucleotide sequence: TGTGCCAGCACCTTCCGGGACAGGGGGAATGAGCAGTACTTC. Its translation: CASTFRDRGNEQYF.

This clonotype was counted a few times. The CDR3 region has the DNA TGTGCCAGCAGTGACCTACAGGGGGGCGAGCAGTACTTC. Its translation is CASSDLQGGEQYF. The V and J genes are TRBV6-6 and TRBJ2-4; 8 nucleotides agree with TRBD1. TRBJ2-7 explains the end of the DNA better; the J call may be wrong. CDR1 MNHNY and CDR2 SVGAGI come from the germline V gene (reference sequence). The CDR3 loop spans 13 amino acids.

The rearrangement joins TRBV7-3 to TRBJ2-3; TRBD2 matches 7 bases. V lost 5 bases, J lost 2 bases, and 4 bases stayed unmatched. Germline V gives CDR1 SGHTA, CDR2 FQGTGA. The CDR3 length is 14 residues. DNA for the CDR3: TGTGCCAGCAGCAGTGCGGGGGTCACAGATACGCAGTATTTT. As protein: CASSSAGVTDTQYF. Combining the CDR3 with reference TRBV7-3 and TRBJ2-3 gives the whole variable domain GAGVSQTPSNKVTEKGKYVELRCDPISGHTALYWYRQSLGQGPEFLIYFQGTGAADDSGLPNDRFFAVRPEGSVSTLKIQRTERGDSAVYLCASSSAGVTDTQYFGPGTRLTVL.

The rearrangement links TRBV4-2 to TRBJ2-1; TRBD2 agrees at 8 bases. Trimming at V came to 7 bases and at J to 4 bases, leaving 9 bases not matched to a gene. Germline-derived CDR1 and CDR2 are LGHNA and YNFKEQ. This CDR3 region has 15 residues. In nucleotides, the CDR3 is TGTGCCAGCAACAAAGAGCGGGGGATATACAATGAGCAGTTCTTC. Protein: CASNKERGIYNEQFF.

This clonotype was seen just once. This chain connects TRBV20-1 to TRBJ2-4; D gene unclear. The J call may not be correct, given that the DNA end is closer to TRBJ2-5. CDR3 length: 12 residues. CDR1 DFQATT and CDR2 SNEGSKA come from the germline V gene (reference sequence). For the CDR3, the DNA is TGCAGTGCTTTACAGTTACAAGAGACCCAGTACTTC. This codes for CSALQLQETQYF.

V gene TRBV2 combines with J gene TRBJ2-4, with D perhaps TRBD2 (5 bases). Germline assignment: CDR1 SNHLY and CDR2 FYNNEI. CDR3 length equals 10 residues. Trimming removed 8 bases at V and 13 bases at J, with 12 bases between. The CDR3: CASLLWEQYF. The CDR3 bases are TGTGCCAGCCTCCTATGGGAGCAGTACTTC.

This chain joins TRBV6-2 or TRBV6-3 and TRBJ2-2, with 7 bases fitting TRBD1. The CDR3 runs 14 residues. V shed 5 bases, J shed 6 bases, and the junction held 6 bases outside the gene matches. Germline lookup yields CDR1 MNHEY and CDR2 SVGEGT. The CDR3 spells CASSQRTGPGELFF. DNA for the CDR3: TGTGCCAGCAGTCAACGGACAGGCCCCGGGGAGCTGTTTTTT.

The rearrangement links TRBV6-1 to TRBJ2-1, with D perhaps matching TRBD1 (8 bases). Trimming pared 7 bases from V and 7 bases from J, leaving 23 bases between. Germline V CDR1 and CDR2: MNHNS, SASEGT. CDR3 length: 16 amino acids. The DNA of the CDR3 is TGTGCCAGCACCCAACTGGGGGGGACAGGACTTAATGAGCAGTTCTTC. This codes for CASTQLGGTGLNEQFF.

The J gene is TRBJ2-5, the V gene TRBV4-2; 12 bases match TRBD2. This CDR3 has 21 amino acids. With V trimmed by 0 bases and J by 1 base, 15 bases remained unmatched. Germline V CDR1 and CDR2: LGHNA, YNFKEQ. The CDR3 bases are TGTGCCAGCAGCCAAGATTATCCTAGCGGGGGGGCGAGGGTTTTCCAAGAGACCCAGTACTTC. It encodes CASSQDYPSGGARVFQETQYF.

The V call is TRBV20-1, the J call TRBJ2-5, with D possibly TRBD1 on 6 matching bases. The J call may be in error: the DNA end matches TRBJ2-7 better. Germline V gives CDR1 DFQATT, CDR2 SNEGSKA (reference sequence). This CDR3 region has 15 residues. In nucleotides, the CDR3 is TGCAGTGCTAGAGGGGGCAGGGGACGAACCTACGAGCAGTACTTC. Translation: CSARGGRGRTYEQYF.

V usage is TRBV29-1 and J usage is TRBJ2-3; 8 bases fit TRBD2. The CDR3 spans 16 residues. Germline V gene lookup returns CDR1 SQVTM and CDR2 ANQGSEA. The V segment lost 2 bases and the J segment 4 bases; nucleotides outside the gene matches: 11. The CDR3 loop is CSVEWDAAGRADTQYF. The CDR3 nucleotides are TGCAGCGTTGAATGGGACGCCGCCGGGAGGGCAGATACGCAGTATTTT.

This chain uses TRBV10-3 with TRBJ2-1, with TRBD1 identical over 7 bases. V dropped 3 bases and J dropped 15; count of bases not matched to a gene: 5. Germline V gene data show CDR1 as ENHRY and CDR2 as SYGVKD. The CDR3 is made up of 11 amino acids. The CDR3, as DNA: TGTGCCATCAGTGATGGGACAGTGGGGTTCTTC. It yields the protein CAISDGTVGFF.

This clonotype was seen more than once but under ten times. The J gene is TRBJ2-1, the V gene TRBV7-9; perhaps TRBD2 as D (7 bases). Germline assignment: CDR1 SEHNR and CDR2 FQNEAQ (reference sequence). The CDR3 contains 15 residues. Deletions cut 3 bases from V and 5 bases from J, with 14 bases between. DNA of the CDR3: TGTGCCAGCAGCTTGGGGGGGGGCCTCCACAATGAGCAGTTCTTC. It encodes CASSLGGGLHNEQFF.

This clonotype was seen only a few times. The chain recombines TRBV5-1 with TRBJ1-1, with TRBD1 matching 7 bases. Germline V gene data show CDR1 as SGHRS and CDR2 as YFSETQ. J gave up 5 bases and V 4 bases, and 11 bases lay outside the gene matches. This CDR3 has 15 amino acids. CDR3: CASSPRQGVGTEAFF. In DNA form, the CDR3 reads TGCGCCAGCAGCCCCCGACAGGGCGTTGGTACTGAAGCTTTCTTT.

The rearrangement joins TRBV12-3 or TRBV12-4 to TRBJ2-1; weak D call: TRBD2 (6 bases). V was cut by 3 bases and J by 10 bases, with 10 bases left in between. This CDR3 has 12 residues. The CDR3 loop reads CASSFAGSEQFF. The CDR3 DNA is TGTGCCAGCAGTTTTGCGGGGTCCGAGCAGTTCTTC.

J is TRBJ2-1 and V is TRBV3-1; 10 bases are shared with TRBD2. The ends lost 0 bases at V and 9 bases at J; junction bases unmatched: 8. This CDR3 contains 16 residues. Germline V CDR1 and CDR2: LGHDT, YNNKEL (reference sequence). Here the CDR3 DNA reads TGTGCCAGCAGCCAAGATTCCAGCGGGGGGGCAGGTGAGCAGTTCTTC. It is translated as CASSQDSSGGAGEQFF.

This clonotype was recorded a few times. The rearrangement links TRBV6-2 or TRBV6-3 to TRBJ2-4; 7 bases align to TRBD2. V lost 5 bases to trimming and J lost 5 bases; unmatched junction nucleotides: 15. CDR3 length equals 17 residues. CDR1 is MNHEY, CDR2 SVGEGT, per germline. CDR3 region: CASSPHGEGRGENIQYF. CDR3 in DNA: TGTGCCAGCAGTCCCCACGGGGAGGGGCGAGGTGAAAACATTCAGTACTTC.

The rearrangement uses TRBV4-3 and TRBJ2-3; TRBD2 aligns across 8 bases. Germline CDR1 and CDR2: LGHNA and YSLEER. The CDR3 loop spans 18 amino acids. J gave up 5 bases and V 0 bases, and 13 bases lay outside the gene matches. The CDR3 coding sequence is TGCGCCAGCAGCCAAGATCTCCCCACGGGGGGGCTTGGAGATACGCAGTATTTT. Amino acids: CASSQDLPTGGLGDTQYF.

V and J are TRBV5-5 and TRBJ2-5; D might be TRBD1 (6 bases). The CDR3 extends over 17 amino acids. Germline assignment: CDR1 SGHKS and CDR2 YYEKEE (reference sequence). The ends were cut back, 4 bases at V and 5 bases at J, with 24 bases in the middle. The CDR3 nucleotides read TGTGCCAGCAGCCCGGGACAAGGATGGGTTGTGGTTGAGACCCAGTACTTC. Protein sequence: CASSPGQGWVVVETQYF.

About this clonotype: A single base separates this from a much larger clone, so it may be a read error. The CDR3 region has the DNA TGCGCCAGCAGCGGTAGTCCAGGGGTAGAGACCCAGTACTTC. Translating gives CASSGSPGVETQYF. The chain joins TRBV5-1 to TRBJ2-5; D is possibly TRBD1 (6 bases). The V and J ends lost 4 bases and 4 bases respectively, with 14 bases between them. This CDR3 comprises 14 residues. Looked up from germline, CDR1 is SGHRS and CDR2 is YFSETQ. Together with reference TRBV5-1 and TRBJ2-5, the CDR3 gives the full variable domain: KAGVTQTPRYLIKTRGQQVTLSCSPISGHRSVSWYQQTPGQGLQFLFEYFSETQRNKGNFPGRFSGRQFSNSRSEMNVSTLELGDSALYLCASSGSPGVETQYFGPGTRLLVL.